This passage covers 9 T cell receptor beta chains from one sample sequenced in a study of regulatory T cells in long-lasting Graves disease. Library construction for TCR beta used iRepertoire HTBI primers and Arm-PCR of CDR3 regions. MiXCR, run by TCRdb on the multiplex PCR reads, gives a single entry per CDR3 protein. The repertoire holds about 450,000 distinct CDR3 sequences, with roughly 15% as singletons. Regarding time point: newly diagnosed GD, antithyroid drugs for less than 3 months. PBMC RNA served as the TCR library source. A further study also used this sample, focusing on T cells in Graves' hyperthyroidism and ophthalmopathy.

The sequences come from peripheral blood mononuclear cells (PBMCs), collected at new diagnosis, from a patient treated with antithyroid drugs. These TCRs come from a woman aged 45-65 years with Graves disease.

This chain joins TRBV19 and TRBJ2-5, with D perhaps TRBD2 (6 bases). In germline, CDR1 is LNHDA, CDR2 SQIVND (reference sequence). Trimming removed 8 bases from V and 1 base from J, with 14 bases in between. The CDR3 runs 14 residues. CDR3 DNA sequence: TGTGCCAGTCGCGGCGGGGTAAGCCAAGAGACCCAGTACTTC. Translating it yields CASRGGVSQETQYF.

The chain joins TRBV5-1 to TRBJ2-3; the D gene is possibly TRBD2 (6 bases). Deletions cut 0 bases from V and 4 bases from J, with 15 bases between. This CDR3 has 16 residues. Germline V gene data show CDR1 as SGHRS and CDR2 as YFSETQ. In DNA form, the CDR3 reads TGCGCCAGCAGCTTGGGGGTCGGGAGAATCGCAGATACGCAGTATTTT. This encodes CASSLGVGRIADTQYF.

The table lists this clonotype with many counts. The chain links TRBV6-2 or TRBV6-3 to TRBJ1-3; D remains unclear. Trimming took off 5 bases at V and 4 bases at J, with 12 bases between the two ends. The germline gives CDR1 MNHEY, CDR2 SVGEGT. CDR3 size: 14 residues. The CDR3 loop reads CASSDGKGGNTIYF. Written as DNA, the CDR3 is TGTGCCAGCAGTGACGGAAAGGGAGGAAACACCATATATTTT.

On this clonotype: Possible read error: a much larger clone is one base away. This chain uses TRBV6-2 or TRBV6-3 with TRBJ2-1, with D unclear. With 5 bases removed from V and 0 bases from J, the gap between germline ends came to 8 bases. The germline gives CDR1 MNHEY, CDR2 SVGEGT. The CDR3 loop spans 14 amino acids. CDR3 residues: CASSVYSSYNEQFF. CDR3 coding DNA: TGTGCCAGCAGTGTCTATAGCTCCTACAATGAGCAGTTCTTC.

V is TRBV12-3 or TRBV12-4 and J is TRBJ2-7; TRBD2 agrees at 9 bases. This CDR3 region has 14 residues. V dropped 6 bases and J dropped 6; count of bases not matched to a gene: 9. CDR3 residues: CASRISGRVSEQYF. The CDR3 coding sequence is TGTGCCAGCAGGATTAGCGGGAGAGTCTCCGAGCAGTACTTC.

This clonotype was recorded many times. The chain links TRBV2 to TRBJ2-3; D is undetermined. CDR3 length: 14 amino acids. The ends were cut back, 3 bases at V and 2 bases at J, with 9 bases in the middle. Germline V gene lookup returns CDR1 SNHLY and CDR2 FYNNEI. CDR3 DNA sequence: TGTGCCAGCAGTGAGCTTATCCCCACAGATACGCAGTATTTT. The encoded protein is CASSELIPTDTQYF.

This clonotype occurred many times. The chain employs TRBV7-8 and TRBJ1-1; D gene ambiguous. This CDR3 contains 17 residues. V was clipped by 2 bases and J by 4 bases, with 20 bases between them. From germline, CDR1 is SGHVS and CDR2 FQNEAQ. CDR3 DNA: TGTGCCAGCAGCTTATTCCCCCGGCAGGAGGGTGGCACTGAAGCTTTCTTT. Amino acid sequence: CASSLFPRQEGGTEAFF.

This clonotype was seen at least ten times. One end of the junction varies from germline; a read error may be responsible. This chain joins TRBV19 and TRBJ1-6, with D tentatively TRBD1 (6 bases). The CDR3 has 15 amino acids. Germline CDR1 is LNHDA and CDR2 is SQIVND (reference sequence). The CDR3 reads CASSMGHSNNSPLHF. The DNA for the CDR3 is TGTGCCAGTAGTATGGGACACTCCAATAATTCACCCCTCCACTTT.

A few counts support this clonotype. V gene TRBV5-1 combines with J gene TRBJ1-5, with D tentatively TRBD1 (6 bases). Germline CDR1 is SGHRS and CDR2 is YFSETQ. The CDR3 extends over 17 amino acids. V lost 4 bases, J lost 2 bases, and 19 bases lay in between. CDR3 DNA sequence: TGCGCCAGCAGCCCGGGGGCGGCGGCGGGAGGCAATCAGCCCCAGCATTTT. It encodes CASSPGAAAGGNQPQHF.